The source of this T cell receptor (beta chain) is a study of shared clonotypes between healthy human individuals. Study summary: For every donor, three CD4 naive, three CD4 memory, two CD8 naive and one CD8 memory plates were used. Findings and limits, study-wide: In contrast to clonotypes shared by all four donors, non-shared clonotypes had lower generation probabilities.

In the original processing: ImmunoSEQ only sent back junction sequences with no quality scores, so filtering was done differently. Libraries were prepared by immunoSEQ multiplex PCR; TCRdb keeps only in-frame clonotypes and omits some of them. V and J calls plus clone size are reproduced from that table; the DNA served to infer D and trimming. The sample includes roughly 2,500,000 clones, roughly 93% seen only once; the top ten take about 0.34%. Germline CDR1 and CDR2: LNHNV and YYDKDF (reference sequence). Trimming took 0 bases from V and 9 from J, leaving 12 bases between them. The CDR3 consists of 14 residues. For this clone: As yet, its antigen is unknown.

Material for sequencing was naive CD4+ T cells from PBMCs. Subset reported: CD45RA+ positively selected. The TCR originated in a man between 18 and 35 years old in good health. Some clones in this sample may be carry-over from other donors' samples. The V gene is TRBV15, the J gene TRBJ1-5, with D uncertain. The CDR3 spells CATSRDPPTSPQHF. CDR3 coding DNA: TGTGCCACCAGCAGAGATCCCCCTACCTCGCCCCAGCATTTT. Supplemented by reference TRBV15 and TRBJ1-5, the full variable domain reads DAMVIQNPRYQVTQFGKPVTLSCSQTLNHNVMYWYQQKSSQAPKLLFHYYDKDFNNEADTPDNFQSRRPNTSFCFLDIRSPGLGDTAMYLCATSRDPPTSPQHFGDGTRLSIL.